Sequencing of this T cell receptor beta chain was carried out in a study of T cell repertoires in cytomegalovirus infection. With respect to this clonotype: Its target is unknown.

Points from the study as a whole: The study found HLA-C-restricted CMV-specific TCR beta clonotypes dominating the ex vivo response.

TCRdb redid the calling of the reads with MiXCR, one entry per CDR3 protein. Of approximately 200,000 distinct CDR3 sequences in the sample, roughly 27% were seen once. This TCR came from a human donor in good health (CMV status not recorded). Some clones in this sample may be carry-over from other donors' samples. Sequencing was done on a sample of PBMCs.

CDR3 loop: CASSYVLAGASRGEQFF. CDR3 in DNA: TGTGCCAGCAGTTACGTATTAGCGGGGGCTTCGAGGGGGGAGCAGTTCTTC. V and J are TRBV6-6 and TRBJ2-1, with 9 bases lining up with TRBD2. The CDR3 spans 17 residues. CDR1 is MNHNY and CDR2 is SVGAGI in the germline V gene (reference sequence). V shed 2 bases and J 10 bases; nucleotides not matched to a gene: 15.